This record looks at one T cell receptor beta chain sequence and its context. Antigen unknown. These data are taken from a study of shared clonotypes between healthy human individuals. The wider study: Each donor's CD4 naive and CD4 memory cells filled three plates apiece, CD8 naive two, and CD8 memory one.

The CDR3 covers 11 residues. Trimming pared 7 bases from V and 6 bases from J, leaving 13 bases between. Germline V gene sequence: CDR1 DFQATT, CDR2 SNEGSKA (reference sequence). For each subset, genomic DNA was distributed in equal portions over several immunoSEQ plates. The method was immunoSEQ multiplex PCR; TCRdb's version includes in-frame clones alone and lacks a portion of them. The sample carries under 1 million clones, about 91% recorded once. The study, taken as a whole, reports: Blood was the only sampled material, and tissue repertoires likely differ. The study found lower generation probabilities in non-shared clonotypes than in those shared by all four donors.

The naive CD8 population came from CD45RO-negative cells selected for CCR7, without terminally differentiated effector memory CD45RA+ cells. Sample: naive CD8+ T cells sorted from blood. This TCR came from a man aged 25 to 45 in good health. The J gene is TRBJ2-7, the V gene TRBV20-1; tentative D call: TRBD1 (5 bases). CDR3 nucleotides: TGCAGTGTCCGCAGGGCAGGCGAGCAGTACTTC. Translating it yields CSVRRAGEQYF.